This T cell receptor (beta chain) was obtained from a study of cytomegalovirus exposure and HLA in healthy donors. The PCR ran on 60 Vbeta and 13 Jbeta primers. Data came from immunoSEQ multiplex PCR; TCRdb stores just in-frame clones and leaves some out. The data contain 100,000 to 150,000 clones, about three quarters of them singletons. The sequenced material came from PBMCs. This TCR was recovered from a woman in her thirties or forties in good health and CMV-seronegative.

CDR3 in DNA: TGTGCCAGCAGCTTAGAGGGCAGGGGATGGATGACTAGCGGTAGCTCCTACGAGCAGTACTTC. Its protein product is CASSLEGRGWMTSGSSYEQYF. This sequence joins TRBV7-6 and TRBJ2-7; the match to TRBD2 covers 9 bases. CDR1 and CDR2 from the germline V gene are SGHVS and FNYEAQ. Losses at the gene ends were 1 base for V and 0 bases for J; bases not matched to a gene: 19. There are 21 residues in the CDR3.